A selection of T cell receptor beta chains follows, all from one sample in a study of T cell repertoires in cytomegalovirus infection. In TCRdb, the reads were re-called with MiXCR into one record per CDR3 protein. The sample includes 20,000 to 30,000 distinct CDR3 sequences, 20% to 25% seen only once; the top ten take approximately 90%. These receptors are not linked to any known antigen. Specimen: CD8+ T cells from cultured PBMCs, collected from culture after CMV antigen stimulation. All receptors come from a human donor in good health (CMV status not recorded). Some clones in this sample may be carry-over from other donors' samples. CDR3s leave out the opening cysteine and the closing phenylalanine or tryptophan.

V gene: TRBV6-2/TRBV6-3; CDR3 protein: ASSVGDSKY
V gene: TRBV23-1; CDR3 protein: ASSQSFGTGTADQNTEAF
V gene: TRBV19; CDR3 protein: ASSIGVHGAAEKLF
V gene: TRBV20-1; CDR3 protein: SATQPRRSNSPLH
V gene: TRBV28; CDR3 protein: ASSLGAGTGRGNNYGYT
V gene: TRBV29-1; CDR3 protein: SVESPERKTYNEQF
V gene: TRBV6-5; CDR3 protein: ASSYSTTGAPRDGYT
V gene: TRBV12-5; CDR3 protein: ASGLQNYGYT
V gene: TRBV5-8; CDR3 protein: ASSLQGDRGSLVSGELF
V gene: TRBV28; CDR3 protein: ASSSRVVRNTEAF
V gene: TRBV15; CDR3 protein: ATSRDGLGIDGYT
V gene: TRBV5-1; CDR3 protein: ASSEGTGWNTEAF
V gene: TRBV11-1; CDR3 protein: ASSSTQDAPQY
V gene: TRBV7-2; CDR3 protein: ASSYRPALTNEKLF
V gene: TRBV28; CDR3 protein: ASLESLGGSKPYEQY
V gene: TRBV11-2; CDR3 protein: ASTTPGRANEQF
V gene: TRBV11-2; CDR3 protein: ASSFDREGKLF
V gene: TRBV28; CDR3 protein: ASSSRILGGSYEQY
V gene: TRBV4-1; CDR3 protein: ASSQDSGLAGGPRETQY
V gene: TRBV6-2/TRBV6-3; CDR3 protein: ASTTGYAGAF
V gene: TRBV9; CDR3 protein: ASSVGGLLQETQY
V gene: TRBV3-1; CDR3 protein: ASSQLLTGAFSGANVLT
V gene: TRBV7-4; CDR3 protein: ASSFSSRANVLT
V gene: TRBV6-2/TRBV6-3; CDR3 protein: ASSPGGDEQF
V gene: TRBV12-3/TRBV12-4; CDR3 protein: ASGRQGARSYGYT
V gene: TRBV6-6; CDR3 protein: ASTEGGSGTGELF
V gene: TRBV7-9; CDR3 protein: ASSQGLTEAF
V gene: TRBV6-6; CDR3 protein: ASSYLPWGGNSPLH
V gene: TRBV20-1; CDR3 protein: SARGEGGAGNEQF
V gene: TRBV5-1; CDR3 protein: ASSWGLAGPYNEQF
V gene: TRBV7-9; CDR3 protein: ASSLGSKPDYGYT
V gene: TRBV6-6; CDR3 protein: ASSLPEGVPDTQY
V gene: TRBV7-9; CDR3 protein: ASSVRQGAAGANVLT
V gene: TRBV5-4; CDR3 protein: ASREGTGELF
V gene: TRBV7-6; CDR3 protein: ASSSKGVGGPTNTGELF
V gene: TRBV7-3; CDR3 protein: ASSRGQGATEAF
V gene: TRBV20-1; CDR3 protein: SARDQRRYGYT
V gene: TRBV9; CDR3 protein: ASSPHRTQLMNTEAF
V gene: TRBV5-1; CDR3 protein: ASSLGDGRNEKLF
V gene: TRBV5-3; CDR3 protein: ASSLARDQPQH
V gene: TRBV2; CDR3 protein: ASRDIGLAGSGANVLT
V gene: TRBV7-9; CDR3 protein: ASSSGLRNYGYT
V gene: TRBV20-1; CDR3 protein: SARDPTSVRTDTQY
V gene: TRBV29-1; CDR3 protein: SVDVRFSQADTQY
V gene: TRBV5-1; CDR3 protein: ASSSGYRDDEQF
V gene: TRBV29-1; CDR3 protein: SVGPSGGVETQY
V gene: TRBV6-6; CDR3 protein: ASLRDRDGTEAF
V gene: TRBV27; CDR3 protein: ASSSRGVYEQY
V gene: TRBV6-5; CDR3 protein: ASSKQGDGANVLT
V gene: TRBV10-3; CDR3 protein: AIRTSGEVHEQY
V gene: TRBV12-3/TRBV12-4; CDR3 protein: ASSPVDRGNQPQH